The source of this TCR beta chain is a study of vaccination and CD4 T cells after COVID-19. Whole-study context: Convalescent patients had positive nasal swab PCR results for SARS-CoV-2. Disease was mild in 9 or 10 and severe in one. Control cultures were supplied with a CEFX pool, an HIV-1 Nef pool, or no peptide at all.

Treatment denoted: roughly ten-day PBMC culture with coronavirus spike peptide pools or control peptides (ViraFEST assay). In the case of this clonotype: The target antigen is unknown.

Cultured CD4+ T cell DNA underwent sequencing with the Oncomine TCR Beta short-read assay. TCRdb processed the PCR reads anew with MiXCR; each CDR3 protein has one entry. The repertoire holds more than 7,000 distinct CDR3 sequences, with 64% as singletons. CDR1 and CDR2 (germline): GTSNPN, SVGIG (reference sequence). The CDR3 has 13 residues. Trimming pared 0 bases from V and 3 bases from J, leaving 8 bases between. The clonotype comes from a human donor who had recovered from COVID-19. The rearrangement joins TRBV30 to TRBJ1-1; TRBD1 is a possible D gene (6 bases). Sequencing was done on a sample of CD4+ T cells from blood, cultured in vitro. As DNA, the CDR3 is TGTGCCTGGAGTGTAAGGGGGGACACTGAAGCTTTCTTT. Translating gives CAWSVRGDTEAFF. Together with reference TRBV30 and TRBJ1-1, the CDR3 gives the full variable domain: SQTIHQWPATLVQPVGSPLSLECTVEGTSNPNLYWYRQAAGRGLQLLFYSVGIGQISSEVPQNLSASRPQDRQFILSSKKLLLSDSGFYLCAWSVRGDTEAFFGQGTRLTVV.